The sequence of this T cell receptor (beta chain) was determined in a study of shared clonotypes between healthy human individuals (dated by TCRdb to the early 2020s). Study-level background: The cohort comprised a couple of women and a few men aged 18 to 49 years. To estimate repertoire size and how much clonotypes are shared between individuals, the study performed deep sequencing of blood TCR repertoires from a handful of healthy adults. Libraries were prepared and TCR repertoires were sequenced by different laboratories using diverse techniques, in order to increase sequencing depth and limit assay-specific biases. Each donor's leukapheresis produced roughly between roughly 0.94 and 9.5 billion PBMCs.

The donors were healthy, HIV-negative adults who had no recently reported acute infections or vaccinations. Every donor was a Caucasian adult residing in Nashville, Tennessee, USA. In the unsorted samples, approximately 85 million PBMCs were counted, and genomic DNA was extracted using the QIAamp DNA Blood Mini kit. Blood was obtained by leukapheresis, after which PBMCs were separated by Ficoll-Histopaque density gradient centrifugation and cryopreserved in liquid nitrogen vapor phase. Study-wide findings and limitations: Based on pairwise subsampling, the degree of clonotype sharing among donors was expected to be affected by sequencing depth. Sampling was restricted to blood, and TCR repertoires in tissues likely differ from the TCR repertoires found in blood. The genetic and exposure-history diversity represented was limited by the small number of donors.

TCR CDR3 regions were amplified from genomic DNA by multiplex PCR using the deep immunoSEQ assay. Genomic DNA extracted from each cell subset was distributed evenly over all wells of several immunoSEQ 96-well plates, and each plate served as one replicate. For unsorted PBMC, each replicate PCR was loaded with about 270 ng genomic DNA, equivalent to approximately 33,000 T cell genomes. Ten immunoSEQ deep assay plates were used to sequence unsorted PBMC genomic DNA. The purified libraries were quantified using a Qubit 3.0 fluorometer, sized with a Bioanalyzer 2100, and then quantified again using the KAPA Library Quantification kit. A separate single-read 150-cycle Illumina NextSeq 550 flow cell was used to sequence each immunoSEQ 96-well plate. The authors' analysis ran thus. Because the immunoSEQ output held only junctional sequences and lacked quality scores, the filtering could not match the filtering applied to full-length reads. To assign V/J genes and CDR3, sequences were annotated using PyIR, a Python wrapper for IgBLAST v1.9, with IMGT germline references. Reads with weak V/J assignments (E-value above 1e-6), missing CDR3, stop codons, out-of-frame junctions, or ambiguous translated residues were removed. V3J clonotypes were defined as sequences sharing an identical inferred V gene, J gene, and CDR3 amino acid sequence. The percentage overlap between two repertoires was calculated by dividing the number of shared unique clonotypes by the size of the smaller repertoire. Richness of each repertoire was evaluated using RTK rarefaction, the Chao1 estimator, and Recon v2.1 estimates of unobserved clonotypes. TCRdb provides this immuneACCESS table in a form limited to in-frame rearrangements. Some clones are lacking; in checked studies, under half of them reflect an unresolved V gene, and why the rest are absent is not known. V and J calls and clone size come straight from that table; D and trimming were deduced from the DNA. This sample lists 470,000 or so clones; roughly 80% were detected once. The ten largest account for 9.5% to 15% of the sample.

CDR1 and CDR2, per the germline V gene, are KGHSH and LQKENI. Trimming takes 2 bases from V and 2 bases from J, and the germline ends sit 13 bases apart. The CDR3 measures 15 amino acids from cysteine to phenylalanine. Only the CDR3 DNA stays, 45 bases, in frame from base 1. On this clone: Its antigen specificity is not known. No much larger clone exists at a distance of one base, and base qualities are not known.

This clonotype was obtained from a woman between 35 and 50 years old in good health. Some clones in this sample may be carry-over from other donors' samples. The sequenced material came from PBMCs. Here the chain combines TRBV18 and TRBJ2-7; 6 matching bases give a weak D call of TRBD1. The encoded CDR3 is CASSPTGTMPYEQYF. The sequenced DNA is TGTGCCAGCTCACCAACCGGGACAATGCCCTACGAGCAGTACTTC.